This T cell receptor (beta chain) appears in the sequencing data of a study of CD8+CD57+ T cells in acquired aplastic anemia. The overall study: Sorted CD4+ and CD8+ cell DNA averaged roughly 3.2 ug.

Genomic DNA, serving as template, underwent TCR beta VDJ and CDR3 profiling. MiXCR was run by TCRdb on the reads, yielding one entry per CDR3 protein. The table has a few hundred thousand distinct CDR3 sequences, approximately 57% seen once. V was cut by 6 bases and J by 8 bases, with 19 bases left in between. The CDR3 runs to 14 residues. From germline, CDR1 is SNHLY and CDR2 FYNNEI. Sequencing used sorted CD4+, CD8+, or CD8+CD57+ T cells (not recorded which) from PBMCs. The rearrangement joins TRBV2 to TRBJ2-5; tentatively, D is TRBD2 (6 bases). The sequence was collected from a human donor in good health. The CDR3 DNA sequence: TGTGCCAGCAGCCAAATAGCGGACCAAGTTACCCAGTACTTC. It translates to CASSQIADQVTQYF.